This note documents a single T cell receptor (beta chain) sequence. Its antigen is unknown. The germline V gene encodes CDR1 SGHDN and CDR2 FVKESK. The CDR3 has 14 residues. The V and J ends lost 0 bases and 4 bases respectively, with 9 bases between them. Noted time point: recipient sample about 28 days before transplant, after cytoreduction. These data belong to a study of T cell clonotyping in hematopoietic cell transplantation. Study-level background: Cytoreduction preceded collection of pretransplant recipient samples. Points from the study as a whole: CD4 and CD8 repertoire contributions could not be separated without sorting. Graft donor and pretransplant recipient Inverse Simpson Index values predicted broader posttransplant TCR diversity. After transplant, recipient diversity fell while pathologically expanded clonotypes grew through day 180.

The data were produced by immunoSEQ multiplex PCR, yet TCRdb's version contains in-frame clones alone and is incomplete. The sample carries roughly 48,000 clones, approximately 82% recorded once. This chain uses TRBV14 with TRBJ1-2; D is unclear. This TCR was sampled from a man aged 55 to 70 with myelodysplastic syndrome. Some clones in this sample may be carry-over from other donors' samples. This specimen consisted of peripheral blood mononuclear cells, obtained before stem cell transplant. The CDR3 nucleotides are TGTGCCAGCAGCCAAGAATTAGGGTTCTATGGCTACACCTTC. The encoded protein is CASSQELGFYGYTF.